One sample yielded the 32 T cell receptor beta chains listed below, sequenced in a study of cytomegalovirus exposure and HLA in healthy donors (dated by TCRdb to the late 2010s). The library relied on the immunoSEQ multiplex PCR assay. The multiplex PCR relied on a mix of 60 forward primers for TCR Vbeta segments and 13 reverse primers for TCR Jbeta segments. Held by TCRdb, this immuneACCESS table contains in-frame sequences only and omits some clones. Under half of the omission traces to an unresolved V gene where checked; the cause of the rest is unknown. This sample has fewer than 150,000 clones in its table, and 78% of those were observed once. 2.8% of the sample lies in the top ten. The sequenced sample consisted of PBMCs. These receptors were collected from a male donor in good health and CMV-seronegative.

The chain is built from TRBV11-3 and TRBJ2-3, with 8 bases fitting TRBD2. CDR1 is SGHNT and CDR2 is YENEEA in the germline V gene. The CDR3 covers 16 residues. With V trimmed by 5 bases and J by 3 bases, 10 bases remained unmatched. The CDR3 DNA sequence: TGTGCCAGCAGCCAACGCGCGGGGGGTGCTACAGATACGCAGTATTTT. Translation gives CASSQRAGGATDTQYF.

The chain recombines TRBV5-4 with TRBJ1-2, with D uncertain. Per germline, CDR1 SGHNT and CDR2 YYREEE (reference sequence). V dropped 4 bases and J dropped 4 bases, with 17 bases sitting between them. This CDR3 is 15 amino acids long. The CDR3 coding sequence is TGTGCCAGCAGCGGAGCTCGGGGAGAAGTCTATGGCTACACCTTC. Translation: CASSGARGEVYGYTF.

The V call is TRBV27, the J call TRBJ2-7; 9 nucleotides align to TRBD1. This CDR3 has 15 amino acids. In germline, CDR1 is MNHEY, CDR2 SMNVEV (reference sequence). After removal of 5 bases from V and 4 bases from J, the junction contained 9 bases not matched to a gene. The CDR3 sequence is CASSPTGTGRYEQYF. For the CDR3, the DNA is TGTGCCAGCAGTCCCACCGGGACAGGGAGGTACGAGCAGTACTTC.

The V gene is TRBV29-1, the J gene TRBJ1-1, with TRBD1 matching 10 bases. The CDR3 has 15 residues. Germline V gene lookup returns CDR1 SQVTM and CDR2 ANQGSEA. With V trimmed by 8 bases and J by 11 bases, 20 bases remained unmatched. CDR3 bases: TGCAGCTCCGCAGGGTGGGGACAGGGGACTCTGAAGGCTTTCTTT. Amino acid sequence: CSSAGWGQGTLKAFF.

This chain's CDR3 is CASSLASGETQYF. The CDR3 bases are TGTGCCAGCAGCTTAGCCTCGGGGGAGACCCAGTACTTC. V usage is TRBV7-2 and J usage is TRBJ2-5; D is perhaps TRBD2 (5 bases). The V gene's germline CDR1 is SGHTA and CDR2 FQGNSA. Between the trimmed V and J ends, which lost 0 bases and 5 bases, there was a span of 7 bases. The CDR3 is 13 residues long.

The chain joins TRBV27 to TRBJ2-3; D is uncertain. CDR3 length: 13 residues. Trimming pared 0 bases from V and 4 bases from J, leaving 5 bases between. The germline V gene has CDR1 MNHEY and CDR2 SMNVEV (reference sequence). The DNA of the CDR3 is TGTGCCAGCAGTTTATCGTCTGCAGATACGCAGTATTTT. This codes for CASSLSSADTQYF.

The chain joins TRBV29-1 to TRBJ1-5; D remains ambiguous. Germline V gene lookup returns CDR1 SQVTM and CDR2 ANQGSEA. Trimming took off 4 bases at V and 4 bases at J, with 8 bases between the two ends. The CDR3 covers 12 residues. The CDR3, as DNA: TGCAGCGTTGGGAGGGAAAATCAGCCCCAGCATTTT. Translating gives CSVGRENQPQHF.

The V and J genes are TRBV4-1 and TRBJ2-3, with D possibly matching TRBD2 (7 bases). Germline V gene lookup returns CDR1 MGHRA and CDR2 YSYEKL. Trimming removed 0 bases from V and 0 bases from J, with 10 bases in between. CDR3 length: 16 residues. CDR3 sequence: CASSQDRGASTDTQYF. The DNA for the CDR3 is TGCGCCAGCAGCCAAGATCGGGGGGCCAGCACAGATACGCAGTATTTT.

This clone was observed a handful of times. The chain combines TRBV29-1 with TRBJ1-4; D remains ambiguous. Germline CDR1 SQVTM, CDR2 ANQGSEA. The CDR3 totals 17 residues. Trimming left V 8 bases short and J 0 bases short, with 22 bases between. CDR3 region: CSPPEKREFATNEKLFF. CDR3 DNA: TGCAGCCCCCCGGAGAAACGGGAATTTGCAACTAATGAAAAACTGTTTTTT.

This clone showed up just once. The CDR3 region has the DNA TGTGCCAGCAATTCCCTGGTTGGGCAGTCCTACGAGCAGTACTTC. As protein: CASNSLVGQSYEQYF. This rearrangement joins TRBV6-1 to TRBJ2-7; D call uncertain. The CDR3 contains 15 residues. The V end lost 7 bases, the J end lost 1 base, and 17 bases lay between the germline ends. The germline V gene encodes CDR1 MNHNS and CDR2 SASEGT.

The chain combines TRBV5-4 with TRBJ2-1, with 10 bases lining up with TRBD2. In germline, CDR1 is SGHNT, CDR2 YYREEE (reference sequence). J lost 0 bases, V lost 0 bases, and 3 bases had no gene match. The CDR3 spans 17 residues. CDR3 DNA: TGTGCCAGCAGCTTGGTGGCTAGCGGGGGCTCCTACAATGAGCAGTTCTTC. Encoded protein: CASSLVASGGSYNEQFF.

The rearrangement uses TRBV9 and TRBJ2-6, with 9 bases identical to TRBD1. Looked up from germline, CDR1 is SGDLS and CDR2 is YYNGEE. The CDR3 has 19 amino acids. V lost 3 bases to trimming and J lost 0 bases; unmatched junction nucleotides: 10. DNA for the CDR3: TGTGCCAGCAGCGGCACGGGACAGGGCCTTCCCTCTGGGGCCAACGTCCTGACTTTC. It is translated as CASSGTGQGLPSGANVLTF.

V usage is TRBV11-2 and J usage is TRBJ1-3; maybe TRBD1 (6 bases). The V gene lost 5 bases and the J gene lost 3 bases, with 17 bases spanning the gap. The CDR3 is made up of 16 amino acids. Germline V gene sequence: CDR1 SGHAT, CDR2 FQNNGV. The CDR3 DNA reads as TGTGCCAGCAGCGGTGCCCCGGGGGGCGGTGGAAACACCATATATTTT. Translated: CASSGAPGGGGNTIYF. The entire variable domain, with the rest obtained from reference TRBV11-2 and TRBJ1-3, is as follows: EAGVAQSPRYKIIEKRQSVAFWCNPISGHATLYWYQQILGQGPKLLIQFQNNGVVDDSQLPKDRFSAERLKGVDSTLKIQPAKLEDSAVYLCASSGAPGGGGNTIYFGEGSWLTVV.

The chain uses TRBV25-1 and TRBJ2-2, with D hard to call. V was pared by 4 bases and J by 6 bases, with 6 bases between. The CDR3 consists of 12 residues. Germline V CDR1 and CDR2: MGHDK, SYGVNS. CDR3 nucleotides: TGTGCCAGCAGTGTGTCAGCCGGGGAGCTGTTTTTT. Translating gives CASSVSAGELFF.

The V and J genes are TRBV18 and TRBJ1-1; TRBD1 aligns across 9 bases. Germline V lookup: CDR1 KGHSH, CDR2 LQKENI. V was clipped by 4 bases and J by 5 bases; unmatched bases: 8. This CDR3 has 15 residues. As DNA, the CDR3 is TGTGCCAGCTCACGAAACAGGGGGCGGGATACTGAAGCTTTCTTT. Translated: CASSRNRGRDTEAFF.

CDR3: CASSRGSQGDNEQFF. The CDR3 DNA is TGTGCCAGCAGCCGTGGATCACAGGGAGACAATGAGCAGTTCTTC. This chain uses TRBV2 with TRBJ2-1, with D tentatively TRBD1 (6 bases). Germline V gene data show CDR1 as SNHLY and CDR2 as FYNNEI. Trimming removed 6 bases at V and 5 bases at J, with 17 bases between. This CDR3 comprises 15 residues.

The rearrangement uses TRBV28 and TRBJ2-7; D might be TRBD2 (5 bases). The CDR3 runs to 14 residues. V lost 7 bases, J lost 11 bases, and 24 bases lay in between. Germline values: CDR1 MDHEN, CDR2 SYDVKM. This CDR3 reads CASNRDLTGTGKYF. CDR3 nucleotides: TGTGCCAGCAATCGCGATCTTACGGGAACCGGAAAGTACTTC.

Of note for this clone: The junction differs from germline at one of its ends, possibly a read error. The chain links TRBV6-5 to TRBJ2-7, with a tentative D call TRBD1 (5 bases). Germline V gives CDR1 MNHEY, CDR2 SVGAGI. This CDR3 is built from 15 residues. CDR3 in amino acids: CASHRTGRAPYGQYF. Here the CDR3 DNA reads TGTGCCAGCCACAGAACAGGACGCGCGCCCTACGGGCAGTACTTC.

This clone was counted once. The CDR3 nucleotides are TGTGCCAGTAGTATAAGGCAGGGCATGGAGACCCAGTACTTC. Protein product: CASSIRQGMETQYF. The chain is built from TRBV19 and TRBJ2-5, with D tentatively TRBD1 (5 bases). Germline V CDR1 and CDR2: LNHDA, SQIVND (reference sequence). V was pared by 2 bases and J by 5 bases, with 12 bases between. CDR3 length: 14 amino acids.

The chain combines TRBV7-6 with TRBJ2-5; D is unclear. Per germline, CDR1 SGHVS and CDR2 FNYEAQ. The CDR3 consists of 17 residues. Trimming left V 1 base short and J 2 bases short, with 17 bases between. CDR3 coding DNA: TGTGCCAGCAGCTTAGGGTTTGGGCGAGACGAACAAGAGACCCAGTACTTC. This gives the protein CASSLGFGRDEQETQYF.

The chain links TRBV9 to TRBJ2-7, with a weak D call TRBD1 (6 bases). This CDR3 has 14 residues. CDR1 and CDR2 from the germline V gene are SGDLS and YYNGEE. Trimming removed 0 bases at V and 3 bases at J, with 10 bases between. CDR3 loop: CASSVAGADYEQYF. CDR3 nucleotide sequence: TGTGCCAGCAGCGTAGCAGGGGCCGACTACGAGCAGTACTTC. Together with reference TRBV9 and TRBJ2-7, the CDR3 gives the full variable domain: DSGVTQTPKHLITATGQRVTLRCSPRSGDLSVYWYQQSLDQGLQFLIQYYNGEERAKGNILERFSAQQFPDLHSELNLSSLELGDSALYFCASSVAGADYEQYFGPGTRLTVT.

As to this clone: At the DNA level, this CDR3 is encoded by other sequences in the same sample as well. The chain couples TRBV5-6 to TRBJ1-2, with a possible D match to TRBD1 (5 bases). The CDR3 loop spans 13 amino acids. V was cut by 1 base and J by 2 bases, with 6 bases left in between. Germline V gene data show CDR1 as SGHDT and CDR2 as YYEEEE. The CDR3 sequence is CASSLSGNYGYTF. DNA of the CDR3: TGTGCCAGCAGCTTGTCAGGGAACTATGGCTACACCTTC. The whole variable domain, filled in from reference TRBV5-6 and TRBJ1-2, reads DAGVTQSPTHLIKTRGQQVTLRCSPKSGHDTVSWYQQALGQGPQFIFQYYEEEERQRGNFPDRFSGHQFPNYSSELNVNALLLGDSALYLCASSLSGNYGYTFGSGTRLTVV.

This clone was picked up a small number of times. The rearrangement links TRBV2 to TRBJ2-7; 7 bases match TRBD2. Trimming took 1 base from V and 1 from J; bases not matched to a gene: 4. This CDR3 is built from 15 residues. The germline CDR1 and CDR2 sequences are SNHLY and FYNNEI. As DNA, the CDR3 is TGTGCCAGCAGTGAAGGTAGCGGGCCGTCCTACGAGCAGTACTTC. Its protein is CASSEGSGPSYEQYF. Supplemented by reference TRBV2 and TRBJ2-7, the full variable domain reads EPEVTQTPSHQVTQMGQEVILRCVPISNHLYFYWYRQILGQKVEFLVSFYNNEISEKSEIFDDQFSVERPDGSNFTLKIRSTKLEDSAMYFCASSEGSGPSYEQYFGPGTRLTVT.

This clone showed up just a few times. V usage is TRBV14 and J usage is TRBJ2-3; a possible D gene is TRBD2 (5 bases). The CDR3 covers 15 residues. V was clipped by 4 bases and J by 7 bases, with 18 bases between them. Germline CDR1 and CDR2: SGHDN and FVKESK. Here the CDR3 DNA reads TGTGCCAGCAGCCCTAAATTAGGGCCGGGATATACGCAGTATTTT. Its protein product is CASSPKLGPGYTQYF.

This clone was counted between two and nine times. This chain connects TRBV29-1 to TRBJ2-7; D is perhaps TRBD1 (5 bases). V lost 7 bases and J lost 4, with 23 bases in between. In germline, CDR1 is SQVTM, CDR2 ANQGSEA. The CDR3 sequence is 15 residues long. Here the CDR3 reads CSALGHPQNIYEQYF. CDR3 bases: TGCAGCGCCCTCGGACATCCCCAGAATATATACGAGCAGTACTTC.

CDR3 in amino acids: CASREAGGSNQPQHF. The CDR3 coding sequence is TGTGCCAGCAGGGAGGCAGGGGGGAGCAATCAGCCCCAGCATTTT. The chain links TRBV6-5 to TRBJ1-5, with 7 bases matching TRBD1. V was pared by 6 bases and J by 1 base, with 6 bases of the junction left unmatched. The CDR3 covers 15 residues. Per germline, CDR1 MNHEY and CDR2 SVGAGI.

The chain is built from TRBV21-1 and TRBJ2-3; the D segment call TRBD2 is taken from the table without a DNA check. TRBV21-1 is an annotated pseudogene. The CDR3 runs to 13 residues. The CDR3 loop is CASSAGQRGTQYF. The CDR3 DNA is TGTGCCAGCAGCGCGGGCCAACGCGGGACGCAGTATTTT.

The CDR3 protein is CASNRGTHTDTQYF. The CDR3 DNA sequence: TGTGCCAGCAACCGGGGGACGCACACAGATACGCAGTATTTT. The rearrangement joins TRBV9 to TRBJ2-3, with D maybe TRBD2 (6 bases). There are 14 residues in the CDR3. Germline assignment: CDR1 SGDLS and CDR2 YYNGEE. V was clipped by 6 bases and J by 2 bases, with 13 bases between them.

The CDR3 spells CASSVGTGVSPLHF. As DNA, the CDR3 is TGTGCCAGCAGCGTAGGGACAGGCGTCTCACCCCTCCACTTT. This chain links TRBV9 with TRBJ1-6, with 7 bases matching TRBD1. The CDR3 contains 14 residues. Germline trimming cut 0 bases from V and 10 bases from J; bases unmatched to any gene: 4. Per the germline V gene, CDR1 is SGDLS and CDR2 is YYNGEE.

The chain recombines TRBV6-5 with TRBJ1-2; no clear D gene. The CDR3 length is 14 residues. Trimming left V 5 bases short and J 3 bases short, with 13 bases between. Germline V gene sequence: CDR1 MNHEY, CDR2 SVGAGI. The CDR3 region has the DNA TGTGCCAGCAGTACCAGGACTGGATACTATGGCTACACCTTC. It translates to CASSTRTGYYGYTF.

The chain is built from TRBV5-1 and TRBJ2-5; 7 positions match TRBD1. The CDR3 is 14 residues long. CDR1 is SGHRS, CDR2 YFSETQ, per germline. V gave up 5 bases and J gave up 0 bases; unmatched junction bases: 4. The chain's CDR3 is CASRTGFDQETQYF. CDR3 nucleotide sequence: TGCGCCAGCAGGACAGGGTTTGACCAAGAGACCCAGTACTTC.

Only a few counts were recorded for this clone. This chain connects TRBV4-2 to TRBJ2-1, with D maybe TRBD2 (5 bases). The CDR3 contains 15 residues. Germline CDR1 LGHNA, CDR2 YNFKEQ. Trimming stripped 1 base from V and 2 bases from J, with 9 bases between. CDR3 sequence (DNA): TGTGCCAGCAGCCAAGTAGCGAGTACCTACAATGAGCAGTTCTTC. Its translation: CASSQVASTYNEQFF.